This T cell receptor beta chain comes out of a study of T cell repertoires in cytomegalovirus infection. Across the study: Through public TCR beta signatures, both CMV infection and matching HLA type were indicated. Study results and caveats: Summed frequency of shared TCR beta families picked out CMV carriers who also had the relevant HLA.

TCRdb re-called the reads with MiXCR, one entry per CDR3 protein. In the table there are over 450,000 distinct CDR3 sequences, around 11% of which are singletons. CDR1 is MNHNS and CDR2 is SASEGT in the germline V gene. V dropped 0 bases and J dropped 6 bases, with 8 bases sitting between them. The CDR3 is made up of 13 amino acids. Points on this clonotype: What it recognizes is unknown.

The chain is built from TRBV6-1 and TRBJ1-2; possibly TRBD1 for D (5 bases). The source is a human donor in good health (CMV status not recorded). Some clones in this sample may be carry-over from other donors' samples. Sequenced sample: PBMCs. CDR3 bases: TGTGCCAGCAGTGAAGCGACAGTGGATGGCTACACCTTC. Translating it yields CASSEATVDGYTF.